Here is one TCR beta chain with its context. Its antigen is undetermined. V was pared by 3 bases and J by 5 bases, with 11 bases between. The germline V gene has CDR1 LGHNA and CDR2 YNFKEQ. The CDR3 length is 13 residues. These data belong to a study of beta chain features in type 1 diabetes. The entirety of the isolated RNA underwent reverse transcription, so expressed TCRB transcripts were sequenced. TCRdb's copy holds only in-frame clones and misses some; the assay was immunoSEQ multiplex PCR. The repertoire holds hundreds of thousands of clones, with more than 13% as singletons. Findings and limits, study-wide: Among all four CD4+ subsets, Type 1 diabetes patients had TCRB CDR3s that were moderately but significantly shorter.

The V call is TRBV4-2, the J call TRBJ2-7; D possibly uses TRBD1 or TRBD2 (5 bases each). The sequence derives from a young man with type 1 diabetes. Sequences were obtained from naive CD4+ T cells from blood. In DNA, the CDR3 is TGTGCCAGCAGCCAGGGGGTTTTGAACGAGCAGTACTTC. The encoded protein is CASSQGVLNEQYF.